The present T cell receptor beta chain was sequenced within a study of control samples from healthy donors and cancer patients. Assay: immunoSEQ multiplex PCR; the TCRdb copy retains only in-frame clones and omits some. This table has tens of thousands of clones, roughly 89% appearing once. Trimming left V 7 bases short and J 4 bases short, with 16 bases between. The CDR3 consists of 14 residues. Per germline, CDR1 MNHEY and CDR2 SVGAGI. The sequenced sample was PBMCs. This TCR came from a man in his forties or fifties with colorectal cancer. The chain uses TRBV6-5 and TRBJ1-2, with D unclear. In DNA form, the CDR3 reads TGTGCCAGCACCGAAGGGAGGCGAACCTATGGCTACACCTTC. It is translated as CASTEGRRTYGYTF.